One sample yielded the 24 T cell receptor beta chains listed below, sequenced in a study of cytomegalovirus exposure and HLA in healthy donors. A multiplex PCR was run with 60 Vbeta primers and 13 Jbeta primers. The assay was immunoSEQ multiplex PCR, and TCRdb's table has in-frame clones only and misses some. The sample comprises 69,000 or so clones, roughly 68% of which are singletons, and roughly 11% rests with the top ten. The sample was PBMCs. These receptor sequences come from a woman aged 60-75 years in good health and CMV-seropositive.

This clone was seen a single time. The chain employs TRBV5-1 and TRBJ1-2; D call uncertain. The germline gives CDR1 SGHRS, CDR2 YFSETQ. V gave up 4 bases and J gave up 3 bases, with 16 bases separating them. This CDR3 comprises 15 residues. The CDR3 reads CASSPVGYSHYGYTF. The DNA for the CDR3 is TGCGCCAGCAGCCCCGTCGGTTACAGCCACTATGGCTACACCTTC.

This clone has just one count. V and J are TRBV7-9 and TRBJ2-3, with TRBD1 matching 9 bases. The CDR3 runs to 13 residues. V dropped 6 bases and J dropped 4; count of bases not matched to a gene: 2. CDR1 and CDR2 (germline): SEHNR, FQNEAQ (reference sequence). The CDR3 DNA reads as TGTGCCAGCAGTCGGACAGGGGCAGATACGCAGTATTTT. It is translated as CASSRTGADTQYF.

V gene TRBV6-1 combines with J gene TRBJ2-7, with a tentative D call TRBD1 (6 bases). V was pared by 3 bases and J by 1 base, with 13 bases between. The CDR3 totals 15 residues. Germline CDR1 and CDR2: MNHNS and SASEGT. CDR3 protein: CASSEGHYLSYEQYF. CDR3 coding DNA: TGTGCCAGCAGTGAGGGACATTACCTTTCCTACGAGCAGTACTTC.

The V call is TRBV6-5, the J call TRBJ2-3; 7 bases align to TRBD2. Germline CDR1 MNHEY, CDR2 SVGAGI. CDR3 length equals 14 residues. Trimming removed 10 bases from V and 1 base from J; junction bases left unmatched: 8. CDR3 in DNA: TGTGCCACCCAAGGTACTAGCGGCACAGATACGCAGTATTTT. Encoded protein: CATQGTSGTDTQYF.

V usage is TRBV5-1 and J usage is TRBJ1-1; TRBD1 matches at 7 bases. The J segment lost 0 bases and the V segment lost 3 bases, leaving 11 bases of the junction unmatched. CDR3 length equals 17 residues. CDR1 and CDR2 (germline): SGHRS, YFSETQ. This CDR3 reads CASSWAQRQGLNTEAFF. Here the CDR3 DNA reads TGCGCCAGCAGCTGGGCACAAAGACAGGGCCTGAACACTGAAGCTTTCTTT.

The J gene is TRBJ2-1, the V gene TRBV7-8; TRBD1 matches at 8 bases. The length of the CDR3 is 17 residues. CDR1 and CDR2 (germline): SGHVS, FQNEAQ. The trim removed 2 bases at V and 6 bases at J, leaving 12 bases unmatched. CDR3 nucleotides: TGTGCCAGCAGCTTAAACGGACAGGGACCTTGGACCAATGAGCAGTTCTTC. Amino acids: CASSLNGQGPWTNEQFF. The complete variable domain, with remaining parts taken from reference TRBV7-8 and TRBJ2-1, reads GAGVSQSPRYKVAKRGQDVALRCDPISGHVSLFWYQQALGQGPEFLTYFQNEAQLDKSGLPSDRFFAERPEGSVSTLKIQRTQQEDSAVYLCASSLNGQGPWTNEQFFGPGTRLTVL.

The count of this clone is one. The gene calls are TRBV6-5 and TRBJ1-1; 7 bases are shared with TRBD1. The CDR3 extends over 15 amino acids. V lost 3 bases to trimming and J lost 5 bases; unmatched junction nucleotides: 9. Germline lookup yields CDR1 MNHEY and CDR2 SVGAGI. The CDR3 loop is CASSYLQGVWTEAFF. In DNA, the CDR3 is TGTGCCAGCAGTTATTTGCAGGGGGTTTGGACTGAAGCTTTCTTT.

The rearrangement joins TRBV15 to TRBJ1-4; 11 bases align to TRBD1. Germline CDR1 reads LNHNV; CDR2 reads YYDKDF (reference sequence). Trimming removed 3 bases from V and 7 bases from J; junction bases left unmatched: 4. The CDR3 has 15 residues. Here the CDR3 DNA reads TGTGCCACCAGCAGCCTTGGGACAGGGGGTGAAAAACTGTTTTTT. It encodes CATSSLGTGGEKLFF.

The sample holds a few counts of this clone. This chain links TRBV4-1 with TRBJ1-4; weak D call: TRBD1 (6 bases). Trimming removed 4 bases from V and 4 bases from J, with 10 bases in between. Germline V gene sequence: CDR1 MGHRA, CDR2 YSYEKL. The CDR3 is 14 amino acids. DNA of the CDR3: TGCGCCAGCAGCCGAGGGACAAGTAATGAAAAACTGTTTTTT. Translated: CASSRGTSNEKLFF.

This chain joins TRBV11-2 and TRBJ2-7, with TRBD2 as a possible D gene (5 bases). The CDR3 is 12 amino acids. The ends were cut back, 5 bases at V and 7 bases at J, with 12 bases in the middle. Germline CDR1 is SGHAT and CDR2 is FQNNGV. CDR3 sequence: CASSPGFWEQYF. As DNA, the CDR3 is TGTGCCAGCAGCCCGGGGTTCTGGGAGCAGTACTTC.

The rearrangement links TRBV11-3 to TRBJ1-1; perhaps TRBD1 as D (6 bases). The CDR3 spans 15 residues. Germline lookup yields CDR1 SGHNT and CDR2 YENEEA. V was pared by 1 base and J by 0 bases, with 9 bases between. The CDR3, as DNA: TGTGCCAGCAGCTTAGTTGACAGGATGAACACTGAAGCTTTCTTT. Translation gives CASSLVDRMNTEAFF.

This chain uses TRBV9 with TRBJ1-2; TRBD1 matches at 8 bases. Trimming cost V 0 bases and J 1 base; bases outside gene matches: 5. The CDR3 is 16 residues long. Germline V lookup: CDR1 SGDLS, CDR2 YYNGEE. CDR3 residues: CASSVGQGAFNYGYTF. Here the CDR3 DNA reads TGTGCCAGCAGCGTAGGGCAGGGGGCTTTTAACTATGGCTACACCTTC.

The chain recombines TRBV5-6 with TRBJ1-2, with 11 bases that match TRBD1. CDR1 is SGHDT, CDR2 YYEEEE, per germline. This CDR3 contains 15 residues. J was trimmed by 1 base and V by 3 bases; bases with no gene match: 2. CDR3 loop: CASSWGQGGNYGYTF. The CDR3 DNA is TGTGCCAGCAGCTGGGGACAGGGGGGTAACTATGGCTACACCTTC.

This rearrangement joins TRBV19 to TRBJ1-2; 8 bases map to TRBD1. The CDR3 sequence is 13 residues long. CDR1 is LNHDA, CDR2 SQIVND, per germline (reference sequence). J gave up 1 base and V 9 bases, and 4 bases lay outside the gene matches. The CDR3 sequence: CARGQGGNYGYTF. The DNA of the CDR3 is TGTGCCAGAGGACAGGGAGGTAACTATGGCTACACCTTC.

In DNA, the CDR3 is TGTGCCACCAGCAGAGATACCAACCCGGGGTTCTTC. Protein sequence: CATSRDTNPGFF. V and J are TRBV15 and TRBJ2-1; D is unresolved. Germline V CDR1 and CDR2: LNHNV, YYDKDF (reference sequence). Trimming shortened V by 0 bases and J by 15 bases, and 12 bases separated the two germline ends. The CDR3 runs 12 residues.

The genes are TRBV6-1 and TRBJ1-2, with D tentatively TRBD1 (5 bases). Per germline, CDR1 MNHNS and CDR2 SASEGT. The V and J ends lost 7 bases and 8 bases respectively, with 17 bases between them. This CDR3 region has 13 residues. CDR3 region: CASTMQGLGGYTF. As DNA, the CDR3 is TGTGCCAGCACAATGCAGGGTCTGGGAGGCTACACCTTC.

This clone was counted at least ten times. The chain couples TRBV29-1 to TRBJ2-7; 7 bases line up with TRBD1. This CDR3 is built from 13 residues. The trim removed 2 bases at V and 3 bases at J, leaving 4 bases unmatched. Germline V gene lookup returns CDR1 SQVTM and CDR2 ANQGSEA. The CDR3 is CSVEPRQGYEQYF. The CDR3 nucleotides read TGCAGCGTTGAACCCCGACAGGGCTACGAGCAGTACTTC.

The genes are TRBV30 and TRBJ2-1, with 12 bases lining up with TRBD2. The CDR3 runs to 14 residues. CDR1 is GTSNPN and CDR2 is SVGIG in the germline V gene (reference sequence). V shed 2 bases and J 10 bases; nucleotides not matched to a gene: 6. The CDR3 is CAWSSLAGGQEQFF. The CDR3 DNA sequence: TGTGCCTGGAGTTCCCTAGCGGGGGGGCAAGAGCAGTTCTTC.

The chain is built from TRBV6-1 and TRBJ2-3; no clear D. CDR1 is MNHNS, CDR2 SASEGT, per germline. Trimming removed 3 bases at V and 7 bases at J, with 8 bases between. The CDR3 contains 12 residues. In nucleotides, the CDR3 is TGTGCCAGCAGTGAGGGCTACCATACGCAGTATTTT. It codes for CASSEGYHTQYF.

This clone was observed once. The chain links TRBV19 to TRBJ2-1; perhaps TRBD2 as D (6 bases). CDR3 size: 13 residues. CDR1 LNHDA and CDR2 SQIVND come from the germline V gene (reference sequence). The ends were cut back, 5 bases at V and 5 bases at J, with 10 bases in the middle. The CDR3 region has the DNA TGTGCCAGTAGTGTTCGACTAGACAATGAGCAGTTCTTC. Residues: CASSVRLDNEQFF.

The chain recombines TRBV9 with TRBJ1-5, with D unresolved. Germline V gives CDR1 SGDLS, CDR2 YYNGEE. With 0 bases removed from V and 0 bases from J, the gap between germline ends came to 7 bases. The CDR3 is 15 amino acids. CDR3: CASSVGPGSNQPQHF. DNA for the CDR3: TGTGCCAGCAGCGTAGGCCCAGGTAGCAATCAGCCCCAGCATTTT.

The V and J genes are TRBV30 and TRBJ1-1; D is uncertain. The CDR3 covers 13 residues. Germline V gives CDR1 GTSNPN, CDR2 SVGIG (reference sequence). The CDR3: CARIGDRGTEAFF. The CDR3 nucleotides are TGTGCAAGGATAGGAGACCGAGGCACTGAAGCTTTCTTT.

J is TRBJ1-1 and V is TRBV6-5, with D possibly matching TRBD1 (6 bases). Per germline, CDR1 MNHEY and CDR2 SVGAGI. The V gene lost 7 bases and the J gene lost 1 base, with 16 bases spanning the gap. This CDR3 contains 15 residues. CDR3 DNA sequence: TGTGCCAGCATGGGCAGGGGCGCGGGGAACACTGAAGCTTTCTTT. Its protein is CASMGRGAGNTEAFF.

The chain links TRBV5-6 to TRBJ2-1, with TRBD2 as a possible D gene (5 bases). CDR3 size: 14 residues. The germline V and J ends were trimmed by 1 base and 4 bases, with 9 bases remaining between them. CDR1 is SGHDT and CDR2 is YYEEEE in the germline V gene. Here the CDR3 reads CASSLISGYNEQFF. CDR3 in DNA: TGTGCCAGCAGCTTGATTTCGGGGTACAATGAGCAGTTCTTC.